Shown below are 27 T cell receptor beta chains from a single sample sequenced in a study of cytomegalovirus exposure and HLA in healthy donors. Profiling relied on immunoSEQ multiplex PCR, and the TCRdb table lists in-frame clones only, not all of them. The sample has roughly 280,000 clones, approximately 86% seen once. Sequences were obtained from PBMCs. The receptors shown here come from a woman aged 18-29 years in good health and CMV-seronegative.

V is TRBV7-6 and J is TRBJ2-1; 13 bases are a match to TRBD2. The CDR3 totals 19 residues. Germline V lookup: CDR1 SGHVS, CDR2 FNYEAQ. The trim removed 5 bases at V and 5 bases at J, leaving 15 bases unmatched. The DNA of the CDR3 is TGTGCCAGCAGCCAAGGGGGGACTAGCGGGATCAGGGTAAACAATGAGCAGTTCTTC. Residues: CASSQGGTSGIRVNNEQFF. Drawing the rest from reference TRBV7-6 and TRBJ2-1, the complete variable domain is GAGVSQSPRYKVTKRGQDVALRCDPISGHVSLYWYRQALGQGPEFLTYFNYEAQQDKSGLPNDRFSAERPEGSISTLTIQRTEQRDSAMYRCASSQGGTSGIRVNNEQFFGPGTRLTVL.

The CDR3 reads CASSELAGEQFF. The DNA for the CDR3 is TGCGCCAGCAGTGAGCTAGCGGGGGAGCAGTTCTTC. The chain uses TRBV10-2 and TRBJ2-1; 9 bases match TRBD2. The V gene end was trimmed by 2 bases and the J gene end by 10 bases; junction bases not matched to a gene: 0. The CDR3 covers 12 residues. The V gene's germline CDR1 is WSHSY and CDR2 SAAADI.

The V gene is TRBV7-9, the J gene TRBJ1-5; D is unresolved. This CDR3 comprises 15 residues. Trimming removed 5 bases at V and 4 bases at J, with 15 bases between. The germline V gene has CDR1 SEHNR and CDR2 FQNEAQ (reference sequence). CDR3 nucleotides: TGTGCCAGCAGCCGGGCGGGGAACGAAAATCAGCCCCAGCATTTT. Translated: CASSRAGNENQPQHF.

This clone was detected only a few times. The CDR3 sequence is CASSARYTGELFF. The DNA of the CDR3 is TGTGCCAGCAGCGCCCGGTACACCGGGGAGCTGTTTTTT. The chain uses TRBV9 and TRBJ2-2; D call uncertain. The CDR3 covers 13 residues. In germline, CDR1 is SGDLS, CDR2 YYNGEE. Trimming left V 3 bases short and J 3 bases short, with 6 bases between.

V and J are TRBV6-5 and TRBJ2-5; 9 positions match TRBD1. The CDR3 covers 14 residues. V shed 6 bases, J shed 4 bases, and the junction held 6 bases outside the gene matches. Germline V gives CDR1 MNHEY, CDR2 SVGAGI. The CDR3 DNA reads TGTGCCAGCAGGCCCGGGACAGGGAGAGAGACCCAGTACTTC. Translation: CASRPGTGRETQYF.

This rearrangement joins TRBV4-3 to TRBJ2-2; no definite D call. V shed 2 bases and J shed 2 bases, with 3 bases lying between them. CDR3 length: 13 amino acids. Germline-derived CDR1 and CDR2 are LGHNA and YSLEER. CDR3 region: CASSQPNTGELFF. CDR3 coding DNA: TGCGCCAGCAGCCAACCTAACACCGGGGAGCTGTTTTTT.

The V and J genes are TRBV28 and TRBJ2-2; the D gene is possibly TRBD2 (6 bases). This CDR3 is 17 amino acids long. V lost 4 bases, J lost 3 bases, and 18 bases lay in between. Germline CDR1 is MDHEN and CDR2 is SYDVKM. CDR3 protein: CASSSPAFSGDTGELFF. The CDR3 nucleotides read TGTGCCAGCAGTTCCCCCGCGTTTAGCGGAGACACCGGGGAGCTGTTTTTT.

J is TRBJ2-1 and V is TRBV4-1; tentatively, D is TRBD1 (5 bases). The CDR3 runs to 15 residues. V dropped 4 bases and J dropped 5 bases, with 15 bases sitting between them. Germline CDR1 MGHRA, CDR2 YSYEKL. CDR3 protein: CASSPMGIGDNEQFF. The CDR3 DNA reads as TGCGCCAGCAGCCCCATGGGTATAGGGGACAATGAGCAGTTCTTC.

The J gene is TRBJ1-2, the V gene TRBV7-2, with 7 bases that match TRBD1. The germline V gene encodes CDR1 SGHTA and CDR2 FQGNSA. The CDR3 consists of 14 residues. The V gene end was trimmed by 4 bases and the J gene end by 4 bases; junction bases not matched to a gene: 6. CDR3 loop: CASSSQGGPYGYTF. As DNA, the CDR3 is TGTGCCAGCAGCTCTCAAGGGGGCCCCTATGGCTACACCTTC.

This chain joins TRBV11-2 and TRBJ1-2, with 8 bases matching TRBD1. This CDR3 is built from 15 residues. CDR1 and CDR2 from the germline V gene are SGHAT and FQNNGV. The junction had 10 bases not matched to a gene; V was cut back by 6 bases and J by 4 bases. This chain's CDR3 is CASRELGQEIYGYTF. CDR3 nucleotide sequence: TGTGCCAGCAGGGAATTGGGACAGGAGATCTATGGCTACACCTTC.

The chain is built from TRBV30 and TRBJ1-3; D not certain. The CDR3 spans 15 residues. Trimming removed 0 bases from V and 0 bases from J, with 9 bases in between. The V gene's germline CDR1 is GTSNPN and CDR2 SVGIG (reference sequence). This CDR3 reads CAWSVRRSSGNTIYF. CDR3 DNA sequence: TGTGCCTGGAGTGTGAGGCGTAGCTCTGGAAACACCATATATTTT.

This chain uses TRBV11-2 with TRBJ2-7; 8 bases align to TRBD1. The CDR3 spans 14 residues. V was clipped by 5 bases and J by 6 bases; unmatched bases: 9. In germline, CDR1 is SGHAT, CDR2 FQNNGV. The CDR3 region has the DNA TGTGCCAGCAGCCTCCAGGGGGCGCTTGTCGAGCAGTACTTC. This translates into CASSLQGALVEQYF.

The V call is TRBV7-9, the J call TRBJ1-6, with D possibly matching TRBD1 (6 bases). From germline, CDR1 is SEHNR and CDR2 FQNEAQ (reference sequence). The length of the CDR3 is 16 residues. V was pared by 6 bases and J by 8 bases, with 20 bases between. CDR3 coding DNA: TGTGCCAGCAGGCTGGAACAGGGCCTTGAGTATTCACCCCTCCACTTT. Protein product: CASRLEQGLEYSPLHF.

V and J are TRBV28 and TRBJ2-7, with a tentative D call TRBD2 (5 bases). The CDR3 covers 13 residues. CDR1 and CDR2 from the germline V gene are MDHEN and SYDVKM. Trimming shortened V by 5 bases and J by 5 bases, and 13 bases separated the two germline ends. CDR3 region: CASSRELRHEQYF. The CDR3 nucleotides are TGTGCCAGCAGTCGGGAACTCCGGCACGAGCAGTACTTC.

This clone was detected only a few times. The chain links TRBV6-5 to TRBJ2-2, with D perhaps TRBD1 (5 bases). This CDR3 spans 14 amino acids. Deletions cut 8 bases from V and 1 base from J, with 11 bases between. Germline loops: CDR1 MNHEY, CDR2 SVGAGI. The CDR3 coding sequence is TGTGCCAGCCAGGGCAAGATGAACACCGGGGAGCTGTTTTTT. As protein: CASQGKMNTGELFF.

This sequence joins TRBV10-2 and TRBJ2-7; the match to TRBD2 covers 7 bases. The CDR3 has 15 amino acids. The J segment lost 4 bases and the V segment lost 6 bases, leaving 12 bases of the junction unmatched. Germline V gene lookup returns CDR1 WSHSY and CDR2 SAAADI. CDR3 amino acids: CASSPWSGIGYEQYF. The DNA of the CDR3 is TGCGCCAGCAGCCCGTGGAGCGGGATAGGTTACGAGCAGTACTTC.

This clone was detected only once. This chain links TRBV4-1 with TRBJ1-1; TRBD1 agrees at 7 bases. The CDR3 sequence is 15 residues long. Looked up from germline, CDR1 is MGHRA and CDR2 is YSYEKL. Unmatched junction bases numbered 8, after V lost 3 bases and J lost 4 bases. CDR3 DNA: TGCGCCAGCAGCCAGCAACAGGGGCGAGGCACTGAAGCTTTCTTT. Translating it yields CASSQQQGRGTEAFF.

This clone has a single count. This chain connects TRBV4-1 to TRBJ2-7, with unresolved D. This CDR3 region has 13 residues. With 8 bases removed from V and 0 bases from J, the gap between germline ends came to 11 bases. Germline V gives CDR1 MGHRA, CDR2 YSYEKL. CDR3: CASQTRRSYEQYF. The CDR3 region has the DNA TGCGCCAGCCAGACACGACGCTCCTACGAGCAGTACTTC.

J is TRBJ1-1 and V is TRBV6-1; 9 bases fit TRBD1. The V gene's germline CDR1 is MNHNS and CDR2 SASEGT. J lost 5 bases, V lost 4 bases, and 5 bases had no gene match. The CDR3 is made up of 14 amino acids. In DNA form, the CDR3 reads TGTGCCAGCAGTGGAGGACAGGGGTGGACTGAAGCTTTCTTT. Protein product: CASSGGQGWTEAFF.

CDR3 DNA: TGTGCCAGCAGCTTCTCCTTCGGAGCGGGATGGTCAGATACGCAGTATTTT. Protein sequence: CASSFSFGAGWSDTQYF. V gene TRBV11-3 combines with J gene TRBJ2-3, with 7 bases that match TRBD2. From germline, CDR1 is SGHNT and CDR2 YENEEA. The CDR3 totals 17 residues. The V and J ends lost 3 bases and 4 bases, in that order; junction bases with no gene match: 13.

V usage is TRBV2 and J usage is TRBJ1-1, with D possibly TRBD1 on 6 matching bases. This CDR3 has 13 amino acids. Germline CDR1 and CDR2: SNHLY and FYNNEI. V lost 6 bases, J lost 1 base, and 9 bases lay in between. CDR3 bases: TGTGCCAGCAGCGCACAGGGGAACACTGAAGCTTTCTTT. Protein: CASSAQGNTEAFF.

The CDR3 loop is CASSLRSSYEQYF. In nucleotides, the CDR3 is TGTGCCAGCAGTTTACGGAGCTCCTACGAGCAGTACTTC. The chain combines TRBV28 with TRBJ2-7; no clear D. V lost 2 bases and J lost 0, with 5 bases in between. Germline V gives CDR1 MDHEN, CDR2 SYDVKM. The CDR3 totals 13 residues.

The chain links TRBV7-6 to TRBJ2-5; 9 bases fit TRBD2. The CDR3 covers 13 residues. The V gene end was trimmed by 5 bases and the J gene end by 8 bases; junction bases not matched to a gene: 6. Germline V gene lookup returns CDR1 SGHVS and CDR2 FNYEAQ. This CDR3 is CASSPREGETQYF. The CDR3 DNA follows: TGTGCCAGCAGCCCGCGGGAGGGAGAAACCCAGTACTTC. The full variable domain, completed using reference TRBV7-6 and TRBJ2-5, is GAGVSQSPRYKVTKRGQDVALRCDPISGHVSLYWYRQALGQGPEFLTYFNYEAQQDKSGLPNDRFSAERPEGSISTLTIQRTEQRDSAMYRCASSPREGETQYFGPGTRLLVL.

This chain links TRBV7-3 with TRBJ1-2, with D uncertain. The CDR3 has 19 amino acids. Trimming shortened V by 1 base and J by 8 bases, and 29 bases separated the two germline ends. Germline V gene lookup returns CDR1 SGHTA and CDR2 FQGTGA. CDR3 protein: CASSLNSAGGRGSPWGYTF. CDR3 sequence (DNA): TGTGCCAGCAGCTTAAATTCGGCAGGAGGAAGAGGGTCTCCTTGGGGCTACACCTTC.

About this clone: The junction shows a germline mismatch at one end, possibly a read error. The chain is built from TRBV7-7 and TRBJ1-1; 10 bases align to TRBD1. Germline lookup yields CDR1 SSHAT and CDR2 FNYEAQ (reference sequence). CDR3 length equals 13 residues. For the CDR3, the DNA is TGTGCTAGCAGCTCGGGGACAGGGGCTGAAGCTTTCTTT. Encoded protein: CASSSGTGAEAFF.

CDR3 in amino acids: CASSPRTGVGLNYGYTF. As DNA, the CDR3 is TGCGCCAGCAGCCCCCGGACAGGGGTGGGGTTAAACTATGGCTACACCTTC. The chain is built from TRBV5-1 and TRBJ1-2; 9 bases map to TRBD1. CDR1 and CDR2 from the germline V gene are SGHRS and YFSETQ. The ends lost 4 bases at V and 2 bases at J; junction bases unmatched: 12. The CDR3 has 17 residues.

The V call is TRBV11-2, the J call TRBJ1-1; TRBD1 is a possible D gene (5 bases). Germline CDR1 and CDR2: SGHAT and FQNNGV. The CDR3 has 13 residues. The V gene lost 0 bases and the J gene lost 7 bases, with 9 bases spanning the gap. CDR3 in DNA: TGTGCCAGCAGCTTAGATCGGGGGATTGAAGCTTTCTTT. Amino acid sequence: CASSLDRGIEAFF.